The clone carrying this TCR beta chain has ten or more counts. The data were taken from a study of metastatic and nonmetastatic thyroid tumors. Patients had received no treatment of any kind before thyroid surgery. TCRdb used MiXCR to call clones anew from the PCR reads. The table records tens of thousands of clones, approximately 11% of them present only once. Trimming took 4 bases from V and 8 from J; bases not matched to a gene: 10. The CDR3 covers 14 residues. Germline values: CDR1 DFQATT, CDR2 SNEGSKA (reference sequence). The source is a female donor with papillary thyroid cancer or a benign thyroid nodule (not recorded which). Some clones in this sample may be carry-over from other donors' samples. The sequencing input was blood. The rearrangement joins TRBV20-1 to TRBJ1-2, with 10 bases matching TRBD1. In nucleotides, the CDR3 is TGCAGTGCTACCCGGACAGGGGGTGTGCGGGGCTACACCTTC. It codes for CSATRTGGVRGYTF.